The 28 T cell receptor beta chains in this list originate from one sample, sequenced in a study of early T cells in non-severe SARS-CoV-2 infection. TCRdb recomputed calls from the 5' RACE reads with MiXCR, one row per CDR3 protein. The sample shows approximately 120,000 distinct CDR3 sequences, under 15% of them seen only once. The sequencing input was whole blood. The receptors were gathered from an adult who was a healthcare worker with PCR-confirmed SARS-CoV-2 infection or an uninfected control (not recorded which).

V is TRBV12-3 or TRBV12-4 and J is TRBJ2-5; TRBD2 agrees at 7 bases. Trimming removed 4 bases from V and 5 bases from J; junction bases left unmatched: 13. The CDR3 is 16 amino acids. CDR3 amino acids: CASSSPFPAGFETQYF. DNA of the CDR3: TGTGCCAGCAGTTCTCCTTTTCCAGCGGGGTTTGAGACCCAGTACTTC.

This clonotype was seen a few times. The rearrangement links TRBV6-5 to TRBJ1-3; no reliable D call. The CDR3 extends over 15 amino acids. Germline V gene data show CDR1 as MNHEY and CDR2 as SVGAGI. V was shortened by 4 bases and J by 0 bases, with 10 bases between the two germline ends. The CDR3 nucleotides are TGTGCCAGCAGTTCACTTCTTAGCTCTGGAAACACCATATATTTT. Its protein is CASSSLLSSGNTIYF.

The chain employs TRBV29-1 and TRBJ1-1; tentatively, D is TRBD1 (5 bases). With 4 bases removed from V and 6 bases from J, the gap between germline ends came to 15 bases. The CDR3 is 13 residues long. Germline-derived CDR1 and CDR2 are SQVTM and ANQGSEA. The CDR3 loop reads CSVAREGSAEAFF. In DNA, the CDR3 is TGCAGCGTTGCCAGGGAAGGGAGCGCTGAAGCTTTCTTT.

This clonotype was observed many times. The chain links TRBV12-3 or TRBV12-4 to TRBJ2-5; perhaps TRBD1 as D (6 bases). Trimming stripped 7 bases from V and 2 bases from J, with 11 bases between. This CDR3 has 13 residues. CDR3: CASTRGEQETQYF. The CDR3 coding sequence is TGTGCCAGCACCAGGGGCGAGCAAGAGACCCAGTACTTC.

This clonotype was seen only a few times. The chain uses TRBV6-2 or TRBV6-3 and TRBJ2-1; 9 bases agree with TRBD1. This CDR3 has 14 residues. Germline trimming cut 6 bases from V and 9 bases from J; bases unmatched to any gene: 9. CDR1 MNHEY and CDR2 SVGEGT come from the germline V gene. The CDR3 loop reads CASRPGTGWSEQFF. CDR3 in DNA: TGTGCCAGCAGACCCGGGACAGGGTGGAGTGAGCAGTTCTTC.

The V call is TRBV5-1, the J call TRBJ2-3; 9 bases align to TRBD2. From germline, CDR1 is SGHRS and CDR2 YFSETQ. Trimming took 0 bases from V and 2 from J; bases not matched to a gene: 7. The CDR3 sequence is 17 residues long. CDR3 DNA: TGCGCCAGCAGCTTGGCCGTAGCGGGGGACTTCACAGATACGCAGTATTTT. Translating it yields CASSLAVAGDFTDTQYF.

J is TRBJ2-2 and V is TRBV19; 12 bases line up with TRBD2. The CDR3 totals 17 residues. Germline values: CDR1 LNHDA, CDR2 SQIVND (reference sequence). The junction had 9 bases not matched to a gene; V was cut back by 6 bases and J by 4 bases. The CDR3 nucleotides read TGTGCCAGTAGGCCCCGAGGGACTAGCGGGCTCACCGGGGAGCTGTTTTTT. Its protein is CASRPRGTSGLTGELFF.

This clonotype was recorded many times. V is TRBV10-3 and J is TRBJ2-7; D unclear. The germline V gene has CDR1 ENHRY and CDR2 SYGVKD. The V and J ends lost 8 bases and 2 bases respectively, with 16 bases between them. This CDR3 is built from 14 residues. CDR3 sequence reads: CAIAPSRKPYEQYF. For the CDR3, the DNA is TGTGCCATCGCCCCCTCCAGGAAGCCCTACGAGCAGTACTTC.

Many counts were recorded for this clonotype. This sequence joins TRBV12-3 or TRBV12-4 and TRBJ1-1; D unclear. The V end was cut by 6 bases, the J end by 6 bases, with 17 bases between. The CDR3 is made up of 14 amino acids. CDR3 coding DNA: TGTGCCAGCAGGTCGGTTATGCTGTCAGCTGAAGCTTTCTTT. Translation: CASRSVMLSAEAFF.

Only a few counts were recorded for this clonotype. This rearrangement joins TRBV18 to TRBJ1-4; perhaps TRBD1 as D (5 bases). V gave up 1 base and J gave up 5 bases, with 11 bases separating them. Germline V gene lookup returns CDR1 KGHSH and CDR2 LQKENI. There are 15 residues in the CDR3. The CDR3 loop reads CASSPRGPKNEKLFF. CDR3 sequence (DNA): TGTGCCAGCTCACCACGGGGCCCGAAGAATGAAAAACTGTTTTTT.

This clonotype was counted at least ten times. The chain has TRBV19 and TRBJ2-2; the D gene is possibly TRBD1 (5 bases). The length of the CDR3 is 12 residues. Germline loops: CDR1 LNHDA, CDR2 SQIVND (reference sequence). V was shortened by 9 bases and J by 6 bases, with 11 bases between the two germline ends. CDR3 nucleotides: TGTGCCAGCCAGGGTCTGTCCGGGGAGCTGTTTTTT. This gives the protein CASQGLSGELFF.

This clonotype has a handful of counts. V is TRBV4-1 and J is TRBJ2-2; 9 nucleotides agree with TRBD2. Losses at the gene ends were 1 base for V and 5 bases for J; bases not matched to a gene: 11. CDR1 is MGHRA and CDR2 is YSYEKL in the germline V gene. This CDR3 comprises 18 residues. In DNA, the CDR3 is TGCGCCAGCAGCCAAGGAAGCAGCGGGGGGTTGAGGACCGGGGAGCTGTTTTTT. Residues: CASSQGSSGGLRTGELFF.

This clonotype has only a few counts. CDR3 loop: CASSLHGNNEQFF. The CDR3 DNA is TGTGCCAGCAGCCTACATGGCAACAATGAGCAGTTCTTC. The rearrangement uses TRBV21-1 and TRBJ2-1. TRBV21-1 is described as a pseudogene. The CDR3 loop spans 13 amino acids.

This rearrangement joins TRBV9 to TRBJ1-3; no reliable D call. Germline loops: CDR1 SGDLS, CDR2 YYNGEE. The V end was cut by 0 bases, the J end by 2 bases, with 12 bases between. The CDR3 contains 16 residues. CDR3 in amino acids: CASSVEVASTGNTIYF. CDR3 DNA sequence: TGTGCCAGCAGCGTAGAGGTTGCATCGACTGGAAACACCATATATTTT.

The V call is TRBV12-3 or TRBV12-4, the J call TRBJ1-2; D call uncertain. The CDR3 runs 11 residues. Trimming left V 4 bases short and J 7 bases short, with 7 bases between. The chain's CDR3 is CASSYGVGYTF. CDR3 nucleotide sequence: TGTGCCAGCAGTTACGGGGTTGGCTACACCTTC.

Only a few counts were recorded for this clonotype. V is TRBV7-9 and J is TRBJ2-5, with a tentative D call TRBD2 (5 bases). The CDR3 contains 13 residues. The germline gives CDR1 SEHNR, CDR2 FQNEAQ (reference sequence). Trimming removed 5 bases from V and 2 bases from J, with 9 bases in between. The CDR3 is CASSHGDQETQYF. The DNA for the CDR3 is TGTGCCAGCAGCCACGGGGATCAAGAGACCCAGTACTTC.

The chain uses TRBV25-1 and TRBJ2-1; 15 bases map to TRBD2. The trim removed 3 bases at V and 7 bases at J, leaving 7 bases unmatched. Germline V lookup: CDR1 MGHDK, CDR2 SYGVNS. The CDR3 consists of 17 residues. The CDR3 loop reads CASSDSRTSGGANEQFF. Here the CDR3 DNA reads TGTGCCAGCAGTGATTCCCGGACTAGCGGGGGGGCAAATGAGCAGTTCTTC.

The chain uses TRBV11-2 and TRBJ2-3; D may be TRBD1 (5 bases). Germline V gene lookup returns CDR1 SGHAT and CDR2 FQNNGV. The CDR3 sequence is 14 residues long. Trimming shortened V by 6 bases and J by 0 bases, and 10 bases separated the two germline ends. The CDR3 is CASRPTGSTDTQYF. In DNA form, the CDR3 reads TGTGCCAGCAGGCCTACAGGAAGCACAGATACGCAGTATTTT. Variable domain in full (rest from reference TRBV11-2 and TRBJ2-3): EAGVAQSPRYKIIEKRQSVAFWCNPISGHATLYWYQQILGQGPKLLIQFQNNGVVDDSQLPKDRFSAERLKGVDSTLKIQPAKLEDSAVYLCASRPTGSTDTQYFGPGTRLTVL.

The V call is TRBV2, the J call TRBJ1-6, with D maybe TRBD1 (6 bases). The V gene lost 5 bases and the J gene lost 6 bases, with 8 bases spanning the gap. The germline V gene encodes CDR1 SNHLY and CDR2 FYNNEI. The CDR3 extends over 13 amino acids. The CDR3 sequence: CASSPGVNSPLHF. The CDR3 coding sequence is TGTGCCAGCAGTCCAGGGGTTAATTCACCCCTCCACTTT. The variable domain in full, completed from reference TRBV2 and TRBJ1-6, reads EPEVTQTPSHQVTQMGQEVILRCVPISNHLYFYWYRQILGQKVEFLVSFYNNEISEKSEIFDDQFSVERPDGSNFTLKIRSTKLEDSAMYFCASSPGVNSPLHFGNGTRLTVT.

This clonotype came up a few times. The chain links TRBV5-1 to TRBJ2-3; TRBD1 aligns across 8 bases. Looked up from germline, CDR1 is SGHRS and CDR2 is YFSETQ. Trimming removed 4 bases from V and 14 bases from J; junction bases left unmatched: 6. The CDR3 loop spans 11 amino acids. CDR3 nucleotide sequence: TGCGCCAGCAGCGGGGGACAGGCGCGGTATTTT. Translated: CASSGGQARYF.

The chain recombines TRBV18 with TRBJ1-5, with D unclear. The CDR3 is made up of 15 amino acids. V gave up 1 base and J gave up 5 bases, with 12 bases separating them. CDR1 is KGHSH, CDR2 LQKENI, per germline. The CDR3 bases are TGTGCCAGCTCACCACACGCAAATGGGGATCAGCCCCAGCATTTT. This translates into CASSPHANGDQPQHF.

V and J are TRBV7-3 and TRBJ2-7; 7 bases are shared with TRBD2. Germline V gene data show CDR1 as SGHTA and CDR2 as FQGTGA. V was clipped by 5 bases and J by 6 bases; unmatched bases: 7. The CDR3 has 13 residues. DNA for the CDR3: TGTGCCAGCAGCCATACTAGCGCTTCCGAGCAGTACTTC. Translating gives CASSHTSASEQYF. The full variable domain, completed using reference TRBV7-3 and TRBJ2-7, is GAGVSQTPSNKVTEKGKYVELRCDPISGHTALYWYRQSLGQGPEFLIYFQGTGAADDSGLPNDRFFAVRPEGSVSTLKIQRTERGDSAVYLCASSHTSASEQYFGPGTRLTVT.

The chain is built from TRBV7-6 and TRBJ1-1; a weak D match, TRBD1 (6 bases). Germline lookup yields CDR1 SGHVS and CDR2 FNYEAQ. The ends were cut back, 1 base at V and 0 bases at J, with 15 bases in the middle. The CDR3 loop spans 17 amino acids. The CDR3 DNA is TGTGCCAGCAGCTTAGGAGGGGGAAGTAATATGAACACTGAAGCTTTCTTT. Protein sequence: CASSLGGGSNMNTEAFF.

This clonotype was detected many times. The V call is TRBV14, the J call TRBJ1-1; D gene unclear. From germline, CDR1 is SGHDN and CDR2 FVKESK. The CDR3 contains 14 residues. Trimming pared 0 bases from V and 4 bases from J, leaving 9 bases between. For the CDR3, the DNA is TGTGCCAGCAGCCAAGATGGGTTTATCACTGAAGCTTTCTTT. Its protein is CASSQDGFITEAFF.

The chain uses TRBV10-3 and TRBJ1-2; D is perhaps TRBD1 (5 bases). Deletions cut 4 bases from V and 2 bases from J, with 20 bases between. Germline V lookup: CDR1 ENHRY, CDR2 SYGVKD. The CDR3 extends over 17 amino acids. The CDR3 loop is CAISGTGTHRANYGYTF. The CDR3 DNA reads as TGTGCCATCAGTGGCACCGGGACCCACCGTGCGAACTATGGCTACACCTTC.

This clonotype was counted a few times. V gene TRBV12-3 or TRBV12-4 combines with J gene TRBJ2-1, with a tentative D call TRBD2 (5 bases). The CDR3 runs 16 residues. Trimming cost V 5 bases and J 4 bases, with 18 bases left between them. CDR3 amino acids: CASSLPGSSLYNEQFF. The DNA of the CDR3 is TGTGCCAGCAGTCTCCCTGGCTCTAGCTTGTACAATGAGCAGTTCTTC.

The CDR3 DNA is TGTGCCAGTAGTATTTCCATAGCCTCCTACAATGAGCAGTTCTTC. It codes for CASSISIASYNEQFF. The chain couples TRBV19 to TRBJ2-1; D is undetermined. This CDR3 is built from 15 residues. Germline CDR1 reads LNHDA; CDR2 reads SQIVND (reference sequence). V was shortened by 3 bases and J by 0 bases, with 9 bases between the two germline ends.

The chain carries TRBV19 and TRBJ2-6, with D perhaps TRBD1 or TRBD2 (6 bases each). The CDR3 totals 14 residues. With 7 bases removed from V and 4 bases from J, the gap between germline ends came to 11 bases. Germline CDR1 is LNHDA and CDR2 is SQIVND (reference sequence). The CDR3 loop reads CASTGAAGANVLTF. The CDR3 DNA sequence: TGTGCCAGTACGGGGGCGGCCGGGGCCAACGTCCTGACTTTC.